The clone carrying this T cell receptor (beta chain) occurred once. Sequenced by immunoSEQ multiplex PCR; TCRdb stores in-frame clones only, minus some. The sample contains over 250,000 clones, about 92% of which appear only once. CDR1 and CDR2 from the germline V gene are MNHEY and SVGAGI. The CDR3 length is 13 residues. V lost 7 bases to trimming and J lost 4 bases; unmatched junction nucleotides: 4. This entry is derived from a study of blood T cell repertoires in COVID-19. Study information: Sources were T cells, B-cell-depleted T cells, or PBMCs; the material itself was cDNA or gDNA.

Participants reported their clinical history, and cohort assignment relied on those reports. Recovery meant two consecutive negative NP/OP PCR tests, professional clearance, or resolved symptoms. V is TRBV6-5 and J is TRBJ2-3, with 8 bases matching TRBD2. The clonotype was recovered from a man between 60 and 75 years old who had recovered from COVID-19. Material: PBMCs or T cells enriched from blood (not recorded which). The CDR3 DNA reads TGTGCCAGCAACCGGGGGGGTGCAGATACGCAGTATTTT. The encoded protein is CASNRGGADTQYF.